This T cell receptor (beta chain) was found in a study of cytomegalovirus exposure and HLA in healthy donors. Study at large: Assignment to the Caucasian-associated ancestry cluster applied to over 70% of the approximately 400 genotyped donors.

The count of this clone is one. The antigen is undetermined. Notes on the study in general: Accurate HLA-A and HLA-B prediction from TCR beta sequences was reported for most subjects.

Donors sampled were nominally healthy, though unrecorded immune exposures were likely. Per the germline V gene, CDR1 is MNHEY and CDR2 is SVGAGI. This CDR3 has 16 residues. V was clipped by 0 bases and J by 8 bases, with 17 bases between them. In the PCR, 60 Vbeta and 13 Jbeta primers were used. Clones were read by immunoSEQ multiplex PCR, and TCRdb kept only the in-frame ones, dropping some. The sample shows some 150,000 clones, 70% to 80% of them seen only once. The sequence came from a man aged 25 to 40 in good health and CMV-seropositive. The chain employs TRBV6-5 and TRBJ2-1; D perhaps matches TRBD2 (6 bases). Sequences were obtained from PBMCs. This CDR3 is CASSYSFLARWDEQFF. CDR3 nucleotide sequence: TGTGCCAGCAGTTACTCGTTTCTAGCGAGATGGGATGAGCAGTTCTTC.